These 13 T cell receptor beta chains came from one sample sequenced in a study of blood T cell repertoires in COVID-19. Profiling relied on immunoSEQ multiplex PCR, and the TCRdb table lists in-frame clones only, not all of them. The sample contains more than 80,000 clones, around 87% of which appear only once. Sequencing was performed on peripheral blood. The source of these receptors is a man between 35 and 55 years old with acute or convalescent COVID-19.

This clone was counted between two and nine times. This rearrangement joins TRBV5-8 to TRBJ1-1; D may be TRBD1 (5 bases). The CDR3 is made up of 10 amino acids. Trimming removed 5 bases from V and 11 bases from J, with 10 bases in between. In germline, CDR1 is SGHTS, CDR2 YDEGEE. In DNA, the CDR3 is TGTGCCAGCAGAGGGGCCGAGGCTTTCTTT. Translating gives CASRGAEAFF.

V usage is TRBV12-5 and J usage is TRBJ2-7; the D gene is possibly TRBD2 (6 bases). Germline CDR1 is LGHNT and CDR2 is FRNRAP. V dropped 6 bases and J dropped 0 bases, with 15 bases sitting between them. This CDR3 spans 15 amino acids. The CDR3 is CASGTTSQSSYEQYF. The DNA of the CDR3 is TGTGCTAGTGGGACGACTAGTCAGAGCTCCTACGAGCAGTACTTC.

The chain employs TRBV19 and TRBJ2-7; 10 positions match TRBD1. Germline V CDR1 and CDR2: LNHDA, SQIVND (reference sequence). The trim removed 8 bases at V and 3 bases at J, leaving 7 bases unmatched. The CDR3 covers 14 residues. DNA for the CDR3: TGTGCCAGTTCTCGGACAGGGGGGATCTACGAGCAGTACTTC. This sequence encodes CASSRTGGIYEQYF.

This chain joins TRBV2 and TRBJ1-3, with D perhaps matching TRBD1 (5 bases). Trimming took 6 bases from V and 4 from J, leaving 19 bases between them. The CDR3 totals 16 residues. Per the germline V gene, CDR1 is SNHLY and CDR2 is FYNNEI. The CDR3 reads CASRDQGWIQGNTIYF. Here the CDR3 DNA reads TGTGCCAGCAGGGATCAGGGATGGATTCAGGGAAACACCATATATTTT.

CDR3 sequence: CASSQERWFTAPEGNYGYTF. The DNA for the CDR3 is TGTGCCAGCAGCCAAGAAAGGTGGTTTACAGCTCCAGAGGGTAACTATGGCTACACCTTC. V usage is TRBV3-1 (or the pseudogene TRBV3-2) and J usage is TRBJ1-2; D is uncertain. The CDR3 spans 20 residues. Germline CDR1 is LGHDT and CDR2 is YNNKEL (reference sequence). V was shortened by 0 bases and J by 1 base, with 24 bases between the two germline ends.

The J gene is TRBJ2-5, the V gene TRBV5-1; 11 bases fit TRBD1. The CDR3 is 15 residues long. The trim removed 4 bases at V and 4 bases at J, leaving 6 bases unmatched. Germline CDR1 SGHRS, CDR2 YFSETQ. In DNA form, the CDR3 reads TGCGCCAGCAGCCCATCCGGGACAGGGGGAGAGACCCAGTACTTC. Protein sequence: CASSPSGTGGETQYF.

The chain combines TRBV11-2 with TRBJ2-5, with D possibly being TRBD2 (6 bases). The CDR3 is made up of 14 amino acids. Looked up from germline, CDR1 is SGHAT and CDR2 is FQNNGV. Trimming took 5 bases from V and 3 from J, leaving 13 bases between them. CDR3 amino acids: CASSRGNLEETQYF. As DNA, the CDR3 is TGTGCCAGCAGCCGGGGGAATTTGGAAGAGACCCAGTACTTC. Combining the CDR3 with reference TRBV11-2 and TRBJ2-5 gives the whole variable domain EAGVAQSPRYKIIEKRQSVAFWCNPISGHATLYWYQQILGQGPKLLIQFQNNGVVDDSQLPKDRFSAERLKGVDSTLKIQPAKLEDSAVYLCASSRGNLEETQYFGPGTRLLVL.

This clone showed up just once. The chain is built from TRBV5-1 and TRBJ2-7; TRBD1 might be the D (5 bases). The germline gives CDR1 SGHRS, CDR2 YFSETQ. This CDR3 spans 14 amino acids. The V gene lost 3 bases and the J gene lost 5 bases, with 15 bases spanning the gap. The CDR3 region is CASSSDPGSDEQYF. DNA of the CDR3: TGCGCCAGCAGCTCAGACCCAGGGTCCGACGAGCAGTACTTC.

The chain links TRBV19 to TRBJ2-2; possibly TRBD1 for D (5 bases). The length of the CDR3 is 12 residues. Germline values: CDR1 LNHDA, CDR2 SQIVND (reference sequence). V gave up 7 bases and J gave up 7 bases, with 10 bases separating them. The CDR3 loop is CASTWGGGELFF. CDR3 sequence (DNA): TGTGCCAGTACCTGGGGCGGCGGGGAGCTGTTTTTT.

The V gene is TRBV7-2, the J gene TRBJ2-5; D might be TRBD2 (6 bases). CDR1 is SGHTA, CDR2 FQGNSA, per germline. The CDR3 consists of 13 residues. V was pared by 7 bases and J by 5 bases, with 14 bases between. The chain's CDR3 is CASTKGLAETQYF. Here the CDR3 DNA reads TGTGCCAGCACCAAGGGACTTGCCGAGACCCAGTACTTC.

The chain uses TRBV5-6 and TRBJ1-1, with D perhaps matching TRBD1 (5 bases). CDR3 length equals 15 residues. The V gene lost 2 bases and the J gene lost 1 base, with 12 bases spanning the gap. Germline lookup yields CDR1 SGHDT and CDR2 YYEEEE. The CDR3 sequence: CASSFRGAQNTEAFF. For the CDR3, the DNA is TGTGCCAGCAGCTTCCGCGGGGCACAGAACACTGAAGCTTTCTTT.

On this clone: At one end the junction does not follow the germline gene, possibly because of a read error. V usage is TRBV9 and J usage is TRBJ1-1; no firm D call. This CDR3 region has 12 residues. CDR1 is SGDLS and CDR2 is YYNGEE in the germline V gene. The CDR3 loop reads CASSVARQPPRF. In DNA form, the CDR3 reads TGTGCCAGCAGCGTAGCGCGGCAGCCCCCCCGATTT.

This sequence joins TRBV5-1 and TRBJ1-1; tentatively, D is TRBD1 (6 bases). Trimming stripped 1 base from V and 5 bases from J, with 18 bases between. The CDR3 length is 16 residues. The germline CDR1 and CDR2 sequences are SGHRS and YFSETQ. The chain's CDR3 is CASSLQPGAGGTEAFF. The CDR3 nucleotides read TGCGCCAGCAGCTTGCAACCGGGGGCCGGGGGGACTGAAGCTTTCTTT.